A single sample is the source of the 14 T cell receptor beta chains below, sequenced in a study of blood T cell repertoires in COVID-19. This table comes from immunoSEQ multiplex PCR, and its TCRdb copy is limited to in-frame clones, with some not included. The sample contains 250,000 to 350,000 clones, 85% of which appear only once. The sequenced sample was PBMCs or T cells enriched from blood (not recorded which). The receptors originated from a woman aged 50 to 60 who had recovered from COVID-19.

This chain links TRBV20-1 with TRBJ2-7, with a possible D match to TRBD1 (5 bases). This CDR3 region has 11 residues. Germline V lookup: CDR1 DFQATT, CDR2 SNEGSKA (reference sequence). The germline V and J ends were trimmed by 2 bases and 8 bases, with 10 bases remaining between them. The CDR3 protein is CSARRQFKQYF. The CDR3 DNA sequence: TGCAGTGCTAGACGACAGTTCAAGCAGTACTTC.

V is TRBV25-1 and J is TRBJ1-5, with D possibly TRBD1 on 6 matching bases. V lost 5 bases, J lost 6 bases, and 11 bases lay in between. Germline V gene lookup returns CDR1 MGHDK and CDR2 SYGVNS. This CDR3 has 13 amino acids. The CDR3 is CASSPGVGQPQHF. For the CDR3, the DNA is TGTGCCAGCAGTCCAGGGGTAGGTCAGCCCCAGCATTTT.

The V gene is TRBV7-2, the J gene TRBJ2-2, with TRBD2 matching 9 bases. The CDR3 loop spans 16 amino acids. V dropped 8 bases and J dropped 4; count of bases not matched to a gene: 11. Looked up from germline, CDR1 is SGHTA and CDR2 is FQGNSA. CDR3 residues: CASPSFSGGLTGELFF. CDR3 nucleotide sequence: TGTGCCAGCCCTAGCTTTAGCGGGGGCCTCACCGGGGAGCTGTTTTTT.

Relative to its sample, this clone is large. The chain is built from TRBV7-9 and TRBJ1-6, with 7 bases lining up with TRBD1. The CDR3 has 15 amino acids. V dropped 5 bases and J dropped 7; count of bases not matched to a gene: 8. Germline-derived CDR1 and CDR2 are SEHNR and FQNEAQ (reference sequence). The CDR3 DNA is TGTGCCAGCAGCGATAAGGACAGGAGGAATTCACCCCTCCACTTT. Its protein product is CASSDKDRRNSPLHF.

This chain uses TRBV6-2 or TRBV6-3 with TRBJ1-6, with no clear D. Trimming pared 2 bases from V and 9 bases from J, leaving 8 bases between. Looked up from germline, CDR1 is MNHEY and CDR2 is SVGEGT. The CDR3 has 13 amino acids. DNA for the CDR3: TGTGCCAGCAGTTACGATCCGGGTTCACCCCTCCACTTT. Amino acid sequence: CASSYDPGSPLHF.

For the CDR3, the DNA is TGTGCCAGCAGCTTAGTGAGTGCGGGAGATTACAATGAGCAGTTCTTC. As protein: CASSLVSAGDYNEQFF. The chain joins TRBV5-6 to TRBJ2-1; 7 bases are shared with TRBD2. The CDR3 consists of 16 residues. After removal of 2 bases from V and 4 bases from J, the junction contained 9 bases not matched to a gene. The V gene's germline CDR1 is SGHDT and CDR2 YYEEEE.

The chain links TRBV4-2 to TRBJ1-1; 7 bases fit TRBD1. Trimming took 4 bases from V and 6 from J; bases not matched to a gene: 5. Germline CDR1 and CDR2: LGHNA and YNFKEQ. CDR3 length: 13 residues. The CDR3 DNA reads TGTGCCAGCAGCCCACAGGGGCAGGCTGAAGCTTTCTTT. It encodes CASSPQGQAEAFF.

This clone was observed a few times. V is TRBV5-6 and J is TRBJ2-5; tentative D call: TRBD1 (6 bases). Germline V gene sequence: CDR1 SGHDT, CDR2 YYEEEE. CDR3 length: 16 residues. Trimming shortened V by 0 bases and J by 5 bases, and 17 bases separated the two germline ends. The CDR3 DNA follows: TGTGCCAGCAGCTTGGAGGTCGGGCAGAGGGGGGAGACCCAGTACTTC. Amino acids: CASSLEVGQRGETQYF.

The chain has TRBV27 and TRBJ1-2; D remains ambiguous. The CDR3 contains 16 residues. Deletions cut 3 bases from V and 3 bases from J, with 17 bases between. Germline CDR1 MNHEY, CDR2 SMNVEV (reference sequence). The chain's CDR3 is CASSFRSAFTHYGYTF. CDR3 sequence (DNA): TGTGCCAGCAGTTTCAGGTCGGCTTTCACTCACTATGGCTACACCTTC.

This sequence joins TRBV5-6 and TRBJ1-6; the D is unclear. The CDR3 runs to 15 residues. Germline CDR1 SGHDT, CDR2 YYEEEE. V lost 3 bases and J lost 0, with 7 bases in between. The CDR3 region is CASSWQSSYNSPLHF. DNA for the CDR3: TGTGCCAGCAGCTGGCAAAGCTCCTATAATTCACCCCTCCACTTT.

CDR3 in amino acids: CASRLTGQGSNQPQHF. In DNA, the CDR3 is TGTGCCAGCCGCCTAACGGGACAGGGGTCCAATCAGCCCCAGCATTTT. The chain couples TRBV19 to TRBJ1-5, with 10 positions matching TRBD1. V was pared by 9 bases and J by 3 bases, with 11 bases of the junction left unmatched. The germline CDR1 and CDR2 sequences are LNHDA and SQIVND (reference sequence). This CDR3 is 16 amino acids long.

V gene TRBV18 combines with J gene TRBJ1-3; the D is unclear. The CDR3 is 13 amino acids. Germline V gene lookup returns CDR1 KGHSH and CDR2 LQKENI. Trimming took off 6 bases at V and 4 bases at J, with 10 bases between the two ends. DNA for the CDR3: TGTGCCAGCTCGCTCGGGTCAGGAAACACCATATATTTT. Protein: CASSLGSGNTIYF.

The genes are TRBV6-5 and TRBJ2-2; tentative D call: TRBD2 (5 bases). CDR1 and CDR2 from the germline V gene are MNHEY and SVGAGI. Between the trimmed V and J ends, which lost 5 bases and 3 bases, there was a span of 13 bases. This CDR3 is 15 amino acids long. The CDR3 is CASSTSGSDTGELFF. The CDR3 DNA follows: TGTGCCAGCAGTACCTCTGGGAGCGACACCGGGGAGCTGTTTTTT.

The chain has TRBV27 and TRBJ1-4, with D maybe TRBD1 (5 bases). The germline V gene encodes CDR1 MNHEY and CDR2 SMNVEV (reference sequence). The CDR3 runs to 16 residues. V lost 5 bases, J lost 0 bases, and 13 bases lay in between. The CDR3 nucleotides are TGTGCCAGCAGTCTAGACTCAGGGACAACTAATGAAAAACTGTTTTTT. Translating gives CASSLDSGTTNEKLFF.